This is a list of T cell receptor beta chains from one sample in a study of T-cell memory formation after mild COVID-19. One entry per CDR3 protein, called by TCRdb with MiXCR from the 5' RACE reads. The sample lists some 250,000 distinct CDR3 sequences, approximately 19% occurring once. The specimen sequenced was PBMCs or a T cell subset sorted from them (not recorded which). These receptor sequences come from a man aged 18 to 30 who had mild COVID-19 (a few samples of this study predate the infection). Cell type and time point are not known. The CDR3 runs from the conserved cysteine through the conserved F or W. A D gene is named only where the DNA matches it firmly. Part of the rows lack a size; the others show once, few, many or a class for expanded clones.

cdr3_aa,cdr3_nt,d_call,v_call,clone_size,j_call
CASSSQRYGEKLFF,TGTGCCAGCAGTTCCCAGCGGTATGGAGAAAAACTGTTTTTT,-,TRBV2,-,TRBJ1-4
CASSGDRYTEAFF,TGTGCCAGCAGTGGGGACAGATACACTGAAGCTTTCTTT,TRBD1,TRBV12-3/TRBV12-4,-,TRBJ1-1
CASSLTSGLTGELFF,TGTGCCAGCAGCTTGACTAGCGGGCTAACCGGGGAGCTGTTTTTT,TRBD2,TRBV7-9,few,TRBJ2-2
CASSPQPDQPQHF,TGTGCCAGCAGTCCTCAGCCGGATCAGCCCCAGCATTTT,-,TRBV7-2,few,TRBJ1-5
CASSLKPRLAPADTQYF,TGTGCCAGCAGCTTAAAACCCCGGCTAGCCCCCGCAGATACGCAGTATTTT,-,TRBV7-3,-,TRBJ2-3
CASSTTGQPQHF,TGTGCCAGCAGCACGACAGGCCAGCCCCAGCATTTT,-,TRBV3-1,many,TRBJ1-5
CASSLWQSNTEAFF,TGCGCCAGCAGCTTGTGGCAATCGAACACTGAAGCTTTCTTT,-,TRBV5-1,many,TRBJ1-1
CASSLNRNEQFF,TGTGCCAGCAGCCTGAACAGGAATGAGCAGTTCTTC,-,TRBV11-2,many,TRBJ2-1
CASSQDLAGTYNEQFF,TGTGCCAGCAGCCAAGATCTGGCCGGAACCTACAATGAGCAGTTCTTC,-,TRBV4-2,-,TRBJ2-1
CASSVPETGGYTF,TGTGCCAGCAGTGTCCCGGAAACTGGTGGCTACACCTTC,-,TRBV28,-,TRBJ1-2
CASSLSQLPMNTEAFF,TGTGCCAGCAGCTTATCGCAGTTGCCCATGAACACTGAAGCTTTCTTT,-,TRBV7-9,-,TRBJ1-1
CASSWGLSIRGSPLHF,TGTGCCAGCAGCTGGGGCCTATCAATCCGGGGGTCACCCCTCCACTTT,-,TRBV11-2,-,TRBJ1-6
CASSQDLGTQYF,TGCGCCAGCAGCCAAGATCTGGGTACGCAGTATTTT,-,TRBV4-3,few,TRBJ2-3
CASKTDGNTGELFF,TGCGCCAGCAAAACGGACGGGAACACCGGGGAGCTGTTTTTT,-,TRBV5-1,-,TRBJ2-2
CASSPGRDQPQHF,TGTGCCAGCTCACCAGGGAGGGATCAGCCCCAGCATTTT,-,TRBV18,-,TRBJ1-5
CAISPGTGVEKLFF,TGTGCCATCAGCCCCGGGACAGGGGTCGAAAAACTGTTTTTT,TRBD1,TRBV10-3,few,TRBJ1-4
CSVTVAGGPGDTQYF,TGCAGTGTAACAGTAGCGGGGGGGCCAGGGGATACGCAGTATTTT,TRBD2,TRBV20-1,many,TRBJ2-3
CSARDWQGLQETQYF,TGCAGTGCTAGAGATTGGCAGGGATTACAAGAGACCCAGTACTTC,-,TRBV20-1,-,TRBJ2-5
CASSDSNQPQHF,TGTGCCAGCAGTGACAGCAATCAGCCCCAGCATTTT,-,TRBV7-2,many,TRBJ1-5
CASSQGAFRRTDTQYF,TGCGCCAGCAGCCAAGGAGCGTTCCGCCGCACAGATACGCAGTATTTT,-,TRBV4-1,few,TRBJ2-3
CASSYSMSGMRETQYF,TGTGCCAGCAGTTACTCGATGTCGGGTATGAGAGAGACCCAGTACTTC,-,TRBV6-6,-,TRBJ2-5
CASSAGRNTEAFF,TGTGCCAGCAGTGCCGGACGGAACACTGAAGCTTTCTTT,-,TRBV2,-,TRBJ1-1
CASSQDRKTQYF,TGTGCCAGCAGCCAAGATCGTAAGACCCAGTACTTC,-,TRBV3-1,-,TRBJ2-5
CASSYRDANEKLFF,TGTGCCAGCAGTTACAGGGACGCAAATGAAAAACTGTTTTTT,-,TRBV27,-,TRBJ1-4
CASSLRGGRNTGELFF,TGTGCCAGCAGCTTACGGGGCGGGCGGAACACCGGGGAGCTGTTTTTT,-,TRBV7-2,few,TRBJ2-2
CASRGLTGQETQYF,TGCGCCAGCAGGGGGCTAACGGGGCAAGAGACCCAGTACTTC,-,TRBV5-1,many,TRBJ2-5
CSARDPLAISPLHF,TGCAGTGCTAGAGATCCGCTTGCCATTTCACCCCTCCACTTT,-,TRBV20-1,many,TRBJ1-6
CASRLAPPDTQYF,TGCGCCAGCAGATTGGCCCCGCCAGATACGCAGTATTTT,-,TRBV5-1,-,TRBJ2-3
CATSRDLRGAFF,TGTGCCACCAGCAGAGATCTGCGGGGGGCTTTCTTT,-,TRBV15,-,TRBJ1-1
CASSLVGTEAFF,TGCGCCAGCAGCTTGGTTGGGACTGAAGCTTTCTTT,-,TRBV5-1,few,TRBJ1-1
CASSWETGTGGVEQYF,TGCGCCAGCAGCTGGGAAACCGGGACAGGGGGCGTAGAGCAGTACTTC,TRBD1,TRBV5-1,few,TRBJ2-7
CASSRNPDRGSSPLHF,TGTGCCAGCAGCCGCAACCCGGACAGGGGGAGTTCACCCCTCCACTTT,TRBD1,TRBV7-9,-,TRBJ1-6
CASDQTRVNTEAFF,TGTGCCAGCGATCAAACGAGGGTGAACACTGAAGCTTTCTTT,-,TRBV28,-,TRBJ1-1
CASSLSGRSGNTIYF,TGCGCCAGCAGCCTGTCGGGGCGTTCTGGAAACACCATATATTTT,-,TRBV4-1,few,TRBJ1-3
CATSDLQLGETQFF,TGTGCCACCAGTGATTTGCAGCTGGGTGAGACCCAGTTCTTC,-,TRBV24-1,many,TRBJ2-1
CSAPTGAPEKLFF,TGCAGTGCTCCCACAGGGGCACCTGAAAAACTGTTTTTT,TRBD1,TRBV20-1,few,TRBJ1-4
CASSLSGSNNGYTF,TGCGCCAGCAGCTTGTCGGGAAGCAATAATGGCTACACCTTC,-,TRBV5-1,many,TRBJ1-2
CASRFSSGGASEQFF,TGTGCCAGCAGATTTTCTAGCGGGGGGGCCAGTGAGCAGTTCTTC,TRBD2,TRBV19,-,TRBJ2-1
CASSVATTPPPGATLNTDTQYF,TGTGCCAGCAGCGTAGCCACCACCCCCCCACCGGGAGCGACACTTAACACAGATACGCAGTATTTT,-,TRBV9,-,TRBJ2-3
CASSSLGSLAPQETQYF,TGCGCCAGCAGCTCACTTGGGAGTCTAGCCCCCCAAGAGACCCAGTACTTC,-,TRBV5-1,few,TRBJ2-5
CSARGQGANEKLFF,TGCAGTGCTAGAGGGCAGGGGGCTAATGAAAAACTGTTTTTT,TRBD1,TRBV20-1,-,TRBJ1-4
CSATKAGTGGYEQYF,TGCAGTGCTACCAAGGCAGGGACAGGGGGTTACGAGCAGTACTTC,TRBD1,TRBV20-1,many,TRBJ2-7
CASSLAAKRSVALYEQYF,TGTGCCAGCAGCTTGGCGGCGAAGAGGTCGGTGGCACTCTACGAGCAGTACTTC,-,TRBV5-4,few,TRBJ2-7
CASTPSGFEKLFF,TGTGCCAGTACCCCATCGGGGTTTGAAAAACTGTTTTTT,-,TRBV19,few,TRBJ1-4
CASSLAQNSGNTIYF,TGCGCCAGCAGCTTGGCCCAGAACTCTGGAAACACCATATATTTT,-,TRBV5-1,few,TRBJ1-3
CASSLSNLNTGELFF,TGTGCCAGCAGCTTAAGCAACTTGAACACCGGGGAGCTGTTTTTT,-,TRBV7-3,few,TRBJ2-2
CSVEVWDRGEAEAFF,TGCAGCGTTGAAGTTTGGGACAGGGGGGAGGCTGAAGCTTTCTTT,TRBD1,TRBV29-1,-,TRBJ1-1
CASSLPQGDGETQYF,TGTGCCAGCTCACTCCCCCAGGGGGACGGTGAGACCCAGTACTTC,TRBD1,TRBV18,-,TRBJ2-5
CAIERGLAGSYEQYF,TGTGCCATCGAGAGGGGTCTAGCGGGGAGCTACGAGCAGTACTTC,TRBD2,TRBV6-2/TRBV6-3,-,TRBJ2-7
CASSFAGTQEQFF,TGCGCCAGCAGCTTTGCCGGGACTCAGGAGCAGTTCTTC,-,TRBV5-1,many,TRBJ2-1
CASSPGLASGDTGELFF,TGCGCCAGCAGCCCTGGACTAGCTAGCGGGGACACCGGGGAGCTGTTTTTT,TRBD2,TRBV4-3,few,TRBJ2-2
CASSPDQSRGGGEQYF,TGTGCCAGCAGCCCTGACCAATCCCGGGGAGGTGGCGAGCAGTACTTC,-,TRBV6-6,-,TRBJ2-7
CASFSTSGGADVNTQYF,TGCGCCAGCTTTTCAACTAGCGGGGGGGCCGATGTGAATACGCAGTATTTT,TRBD2,TRBV5-1,-,TRBJ2-3